This T cell receptor beta chain was sequenced for a study of T cell changes during pregnancy in multiple sclerosis. This clone was picked up a small number of times. V shed 7 bases and J 5 bases; nucleotides not matched to a gene: 7. Germline V gives CDR1 SNHLY, CDR2 FYNNEI. The CDR3 consists of 13 residues. Libraries were prepared by immunoSEQ multiplex PCR; TCRdb keeps only in-frame clonotypes and omits some of them. Among about 49,000 clones, 85% to 90% were seen once, and the ten largest hold less than 6.5%. V and J are TRBV2 and TRBJ1-2; 7 bases are a match to TRBD1. This sample comprised peripheral blood, obtained after pregnancy. The receptor was isolated from a female donor in good health, enrolled as a control in a pregnancy study. As DNA, the CDR3 is TGTGCCAGCAAACCGGGACAGTTGTATGGCTACACCTTC. This codes for CASKPGQLYGYTF.